Listed below are T cell receptor beta chains from one sample, sequenced in a study of blood T cell repertoires in COVID-19. Generated by immunoSEQ multiplex PCR, the TCRdb table keeps only in-frame clones and is missing some. Of under 250,000 clones listed, around 86% are singletons. The sample taken for sequencing was PBMCs or T cells enriched from blood (not recorded which). These receptors were taken from a man aged 40-50 years who had recovered from COVID-19. Each CDR3 is given with its conserved first and last residue. The D gene is left open where the match is weak. A row's size may be missing; if present it is once, few, many or a size class.

d_gene	j_gene	v_gene	abundance	CDR3aa	CDR3nt
TRBD1	TRBJ1-3	TRBV7-2	.	CASSSRQGVGNTIYF	TGTGCCAGCAGCTCGAGACAGGGGGTTGGAAACACCATATATTTT
.	TRBJ1-1	TRBV30	.	CASARSEDTEAFF	TGTGCCTCTGCAAGGTCCGAGGACACTGAAGCTTTCTTT
.	TRBJ2-7	TRBV6-2/TRBV6-3	.	CASSWGLPYEQYF	TGTGCCAGCAGTTGGGGGCTGCCCTACGAGCAGTACTTC
TRBD2	TRBJ2-1	TRBV7-2	.	CASSPGLAESNEQFF	TGTGCCAGCAGCCCGGGACTAGCGGAGAGTAATGAGCAGTTCTTC
.	TRBJ1-3	TRBV5-1	.	CASSDGQRLSSGNTIYF	TGCGCCAGCAGCGACGGACAGCGGCTTAGCTCTGGAAACACCATATATTTT
TRBD1	TRBJ2-7	TRBV7-9	.	CASSPPRGHSYEQYF	TGTGCCAGCAGCCCTCCCAGGGGGCACTCCTACGAGCAGTACTTC
.	TRBJ2-7	TRBV16	.	CASSQSYTSYEQYF	TGTGCCAGCAGCCAATCGTACACCAGCTACGAGCAGTACTTC
TRBD2	TRBJ2-7	TRBV11-2	.	CASSPRGVAGGRYEQYF	TGTGCCAGCAGCCCTAGGGGGGTGGCGGGAGGGAGGTACGAGCAGTACTTC
TRBD1	TRBJ2-7	TRBV11-2	once	CASSYTGGSLHEQYF	TGTGCCAGCAGCTACACAGGGGGCTCGCTCCACGAGCAGTACTTC
TRBD1	TRBJ2-5	TRBV5-1	.	CASSSPMGQEETQYF	TGCGCCAGCAGCTCCCCCATGGGACAGGAGGAGACCCAGTACTTC
TRBD1	TRBJ2-7	TRBV5-8	.	CASSLETGGSISYEQYF	TGTGCCAGCAGCTTGGAGACAGGGGGCTCCATCTCCTACGAGCAGTACTTC
.	TRBJ1-6	TRBV9	.	CASSNRAGMGSPLHF	TGTGCCAGCAGCAACCGAGCGGGTATGGGGTCACCCCTCCACTTT
.	TRBJ1-4	TRBV28	.	CATLGRLNEKLFF	TGTGCCACCCTGGGGAGGCTTAATGAAAAACTGTTTTTT
.	TRBJ1-2	TRBV12-3/TRBV12-4	.	CASRAGVYGYTF	TGTGCCAGCAGGGCGGGAGTCTATGGCTACACCTTC
.	TRBJ2-1	TRBV11-2	.	CASSLGRTMGNEQFF	TGTGCCAGCAGCTTAGGGAGGACCATGGGGAATGAGCAGTTCTTC
TRBD2	TRBJ2-1	TRBV28	.	CASSWLAGGDEQFF	TGTGCCAGCAGTTGGTTAGCGGGAGGCGATGAGCAGTTCTTC
.	TRBJ2-6	TRBV9	.	CASSVQMNQAANVLTF	TGTGCCAGCAGCGTCCAAATGAATCAAGCAGCCAACGTCCTGACTTTC
TRBD2	TRBJ2-7	TRBV30	.	CAWSGQGTRLYF	TGTGCCTGGAGTGGCCAGGGGACTAGACTGTACTTC
.	TRBJ1-4	TRBV7-9	.	CASSQSFPGDRYEKLFF	TGTGCCAGCAGCCAATCATTCCCGGGAGATAGGTATGAAAAACTGTTTTTT
TRBD1	TRBJ2-7	TRBV7-8	once	CASSLMGQGAYEQYF	TGTGCCAGCAGCTTAATGGGTCAGGGGGCTTACGAGCAGTACTTC
.	TRBJ2-7	TRBV6-6	.	CASSRGLFSVFEQYF	TGTGCCAGCAGCCGGGGACTTTTTTCGGTGTTCGAGCAGTACTTC
TRBD1	TRBJ1-5	TRBV15	.	CATSTGQGGALRPQHF	TGTGCCACCAGCACCGGACAGGGTGGAGCGCTACGGCCCCAGCATTTT
.	TRBJ2-6	TRBV21-1	.	CASGSGSDLRLSGANVLTF	TGTGCCAGCGGGTCAGGGTCTGATCTTCGTCTCTCTGGGGCCAACGTCCTGACTTTC
.	TRBJ1-5	TRBV27	.	CASSPGIEGNQPQHF	TGTGCCAGCAGTCCCGGGATAGAAGGCAATCAGCCCCAGCATTTT
.	TRBJ2-7	TRBV4-1	.	CASSPTWPGDYEQYF	TGCGCCAGCAGCCCCACTTGGCCCGGGGACTACGAGCAGTACTTC
TRBD1	TRBJ1-2	TRBV7-8	.	CASSSRTGFYGYTF	TGTGCCAGCAGCTCGAGGACAGGGTTCTATGGCTACACCTTC
TRBD2	TRBJ2-5	TRBV30	.	CAWAGLGGETQYF	TGTGCCTGGGCCGGACTAGGTGGGGAGACCCAGTACTTC
TRBD1	TRBJ1-4	TRBV19	.	CASSIQGTGHEKLFF	TGTGCCAGTAGTATTCAAGGGACAGGGCATGAAAAACTGTTTTTT
TRBD1	TRBJ1-1	TRBV18	once	CASSPLRQGNTEAFF	TGTGCCAGCTCACCACTGAGACAGGGGAACACTGAAGCTTTCTTT
TRBD1	TRBJ1-4	TRBV10-3	.	CAISNRGETEKLFF	TGTGCCATCAGCAACAGGGGGGAGACGGAAAAACTGTTTTTT
.	TRBJ2-2	TRBV30	.	CAWSPPMEGKNTGELFF	TGTGCCTGGAGTCCCCCGATGGAGGGGAAGAACACCGGGGAGCTGTTTTTT
TRBD2	TRBJ2-3	TRBV4-2	.	CASSRLAGEITDTQYF	TGTGCCAGCAGCCGCCTAGCGGGGGAGATCACAGATACGCAGTATTTT
.	TRBJ2-1	TRBV20-1	.	CSAAGNEQFF	TGCAGTGCCGCCGGGAATGAGCAGTTCTTC
TRBD2	TRBJ2-2	TRBV27	.	CASSPPSGRPRELFF	TGTGCCAGCAGTCCACCTAGCGGTAGGCCCCGGGAGCTGTTTTTT
TRBD1	TRBJ1-2	TRBV3-1/TRBV3-2	.	CASSQEQGNYGYTF	TGTGCCAGCAGCCAAGAACAGGGGAACTATGGCTACACCTTC
.	TRBJ1-1	TRBV4-1	.	CASSPRSFRGPNTEAFF	TGCGCCAGCAGCCCGAGGAGTTTCAGGGGCCCGAACACTGAAGCTTTCTTT
TRBD2	TRBJ2-2	TRBV10-3	few	CATSSPPTSGRPDTGELFF	TGTGCCACCTCCTCCCCCCCGACTAGCGGGAGACCCGACACCGGGGAGCTGTTTTTT
TRBD2	TRBJ2-1	TRBV5-1	.	CASSSALAGGPTTFF	TGCGCCAGCAGCTCGGCTCTAGCGGGGGGCCCCACAACGTTCTTC
.	TRBJ2-3	TRBV19	.	CASSSLQGTDTQYF	TGTGCCAGTAGTTCTCTTCAGGGGACAGATACGCAGTATTTT
TRBD1	TRBJ2-5	TRBV30	few	CAQTGTGGGETQYF	TGTGCCCAAACCGGGACAGGGGGCGGTGAGACCCAGTACTTC
.	TRBJ1-1	TRBV11-3	once	CASSLETGRANTEAFF	TGTGCCAGCAGCTTAGAGACAGGCAGGGCCAACACTGAAGCTTTCTTT
.	TRBJ1-3	TRBV15	.	CATSRVRRSLSSGNTIYF	TGTGCCACCAGCAGAGTTCGGCGGAGTCTTAGCTCTGGAAACACCATATATTTT